What follows are 28 T cell receptor beta chains derived from one specimen sequenced in a study of blood T cell repertoires in COVID-19. Some clones are missing from TCRdb's copy, which holds only in-frame ones; the method was immunoSEQ multiplex PCR. The table shows just under 20,000 clones, with 85% to 95% occurring only once. Sequencing was performed on peripheral blood. These receptors were taken from a woman between 50 and 59 years old with active COVID-19.

The V gene is TRBV5-1, the J gene TRBJ1-1; D uncertain. V gave up 4 bases and J gave up 5 bases, with 15 bases separating them. Germline V gene data show CDR1 as SGHRS and CDR2 as YFSETQ. The CDR3 covers 14 residues. Written as DNA, the CDR3 is TGCGCCAGCAGCCGAATCTCAACGGGGACTGAAGCTTTCTTT. Translation: CASSRISTGTEAFF.

The chain couples TRBV5-1 to TRBJ2-7; 10 nucleotides align to TRBD2. The germline gives CDR1 SGHRS, CDR2 YFSETQ. The trim removed 4 bases at V and 4 bases at J, leaving 8 bases unmatched. The CDR3 covers 15 residues. As DNA, the CDR3 is TGCGCCAGCAGCCCACGGACTAGCGGAGGGTACGAGCAGTACTTC. This translates into CASSPRTSGGYEQYF.

In nucleotides, the CDR3 is TGTGCCAGCAGTGACAAAGGGAGGGGAGAGGTCCCCGGGGAGCTGTTTTTT. It codes for CASSDKGRGEVPGELFF. V and J are TRBV6-4 and TRBJ2-2, with 7 bases fitting TRBD2. The germline V gene has CDR1 MRHNA and CDR2 SNTAGT. The CDR3 extends over 17 amino acids. Trimming cost V 2 bases and J 6 bases; bases outside gene matches: 12.

The chain couples TRBV5-4 to TRBJ2-7; 7 nucleotides line up with TRBD2. Germline values: CDR1 SGHNT, CDR2 YYREEE (reference sequence). The CDR3 has 14 amino acids. V dropped 4 bases and J dropped 0; count of bases not matched to a gene: 4. CDR3 sequence reads: CASSVSSGSYEQYF. CDR3 sequence (DNA): TGTGCCAGCAGCGTGTCTAGCGGCTCCTACGAGCAGTACTTC.

This chain joins TRBV28 and TRBJ2-5; D may be TRBD1 (6 bases). Germline V CDR1 and CDR2: MDHEN, SYDVKM. This CDR3 is built from 16 residues. The V and J ends lost 6 bases and 0 bases respectively, with 17 bases between them. The DNA for the CDR3 is TGTGCCAGCAGGCGTGGACCGGGACACGACCAAGAGACCCAGTACTTC. Translating it yields CASRRGPGHDQETQYF. The full variable domain, with the rest looked up from reference TRBV28 and TRBJ2-5, is DVKVTQSSRYLVKRTGEKVFLECVQDMDHENMFWYRQDPGLGLRLIYFSYDVKMKEKGDIPEGYSVSREKKERFSLILESASTNQTSMYLCASRRGPGHDQETQYFGPGTRLLVL.

The chain employs TRBV18 and TRBJ2-1; a weak D match, TRBD1 (5 bases). The length of the CDR3 is 14 residues. With 3 bases removed from V and 9 bases from J, the gap between germline ends came to 15 bases. The germline CDR1 and CDR2 sequences are KGHSH and LQKENI. The CDR3 here is CASSPSTSGREQFF. CDR3 coding DNA: TGTGCCAGCTCACCGTCGACATCAGGGCGTGAGCAGTTCTTC.

The chain has TRBV5-1 and TRBJ2-1; 9 nucleotides match TRBD2. V was clipped by 4 bases and J by 2 bases; unmatched bases: 10. Germline-derived CDR1 and CDR2 are SGHRS and YFSETQ. CDR3 length: 17 residues. The CDR3 loop reads CASSPIGGRGTYNEQFF. For the CDR3, the DNA is TGCGCCAGCAGCCCCATCGGCGGGAGGGGCACCTACAATGAGCAGTTCTTC.

The rearrangement joins TRBV7-8 to TRBJ2-7, with TRBD2 matching over 8 bases. The CDR3 length is 17 residues. CDR1 and CDR2 (germline): SGHVS, FQNEAQ. V was pared by 5 bases and J by 3 bases, with 15 bases of the junction left unmatched. As DNA, the CDR3 is TGTGCCAGCAGCCCGGGGGGGGGCCGAAGCTATAGCTACGAGCAGTACTTC. Its translation is CASSPGGGRSYSYEQYF.

This chain joins TRBV10-3 and TRBJ1-3, with a tentative D call TRBD1 (6 bases). Germline CDR1 is ENHRY and CDR2 is SYGVKD. Trimming stripped 1 base from V and 3 bases from J, with 16 bases between. CDR3 length equals 17 residues. The CDR3 spells CAISEWTRGFGGNTIYF. For the CDR3, the DNA is TGTGCCATCAGTGAGTGGACCAGGGGCTTCGGTGGAAACACCATATATTTT.

This chain uses TRBV9 with TRBJ2-3; 8 nucleotides line up with TRBD1. CDR3 length: 18 residues. J was trimmed by 8 bases and V by 0 bases; bases with no gene match: 17. The germline V gene has CDR1 SGDLS and CDR2 YYNGEE. The CDR3 bases are TGTGCCAGCAGCGTAGCCGCGACAGGGGTTCCCAATCTCGGTACGCAGTATTTT. This encodes CASSVAATGVPNLGTQYF.

The rearrangement joins TRBV5-1 to TRBJ2-4; weak D call: TRBD2 (5 bases). Germline V lookup: CDR1 SGHRS, CDR2 YFSETQ. The CDR3 runs to 14 residues. V lost 0 bases, J lost 7 bases, and 11 bases lay in between. The CDR3 loop reads CASSLEASPNIQYF. CDR3 coding DNA: TGCGCCAGCAGCTTGGAGGCTAGCCCCAACATTCAGTACTTC.

The CDR3, as DNA: TGTGCCAGCAACAAAAAACAGGGGATGAACACTGAAGCTTTCTTT. Encoded protein: CASNKKQGMNTEAFF. This rearrangement joins TRBV11-3 to TRBJ1-1, with 7 nucleotides matching TRBD1. The germline gives CDR1 SGHNT, CDR2 YENEEA. The CDR3 is 15 residues long. The junction had 8 bases not matched to a gene; V was cut back by 7 bases and J by 0 bases.

The chain recombines TRBV14 with TRBJ2-3; D may be TRBD1 or TRBD2 (9 bases each). The germline V gene encodes CDR1 SGHDN and CDR2 FVKESK. V lost 3 bases and J 3 bases, leaving 28 bases between the germline ends. The CDR3 runs to 20 residues. This chain's CDR3 is CASSHPGTGILAGETDTQYF. The CDR3 nucleotides are TGTGCCAGCAGCCACCCCGGGACAGGGATTTTAGCGGGAGAAACAGATACGCAGTATTTT.

This sequence joins TRBV3-1 (or the pseudogene TRBV3-2) and TRBJ2-1; D is unresolved. V lost 5 bases to trimming and J lost 6 bases, with 8 bases between them. CDR1 is LGHDT and CDR2 is YNNKEL in the germline V gene (reference sequence). The CDR3 has 12 amino acids. The DNA of the CDR3 is TGTGCCAGCAGCACTTCGGGCAATGAGCAGTTCTTC. It encodes CASSTSGNEQFF.

The chain couples TRBV5-1 to TRBJ1-2, with 8 bases lining up with TRBD1. CDR3 length equals 14 residues. V shed 4 bases and J 4 bases; nucleotides not matched to a gene: 6. CDR1 and CDR2 (germline): SGHRS, YFSETQ. DNA of the CDR3: TGCGCCAGCAGCGAAAACAGGGGGGGCTATGGCTACACCTTC. It is translated as CASSENRGGYGYTF.

This clone was counted only a few times. The chain combines TRBV3-1 (or the pseudogene TRBV3-2) with TRBJ2-1; D might be TRBD2 (6 bases). V gave up 4 bases and J gave up 4 bases, with 8 bases separating them. Per the germline V gene, CDR1 is LGHDT and CDR2 is YNNKEL (reference sequence). The CDR3 spans 13 residues. CDR3: CASSPTSYNEQFF. The CDR3 coding sequence is TGTGCCAGCAGCCCGACTAGTTACAATGAGCAGTTCTTC.

The chain has TRBV7-6 and TRBJ2-7; perhaps TRBD1 as D (5 bases). Per germline, CDR1 SGHVS and CDR2 FNYEAQ. This CDR3 spans 16 amino acids. V lost 4 bases and J lost 5, with 21 bases in between. Here the CDR3 reads CASSWARSQGNHEQYF. In nucleotides, the CDR3 is TGTGCCAGCAGCTGGGCCCGCTCCCAGGGTAATCACGAGCAGTACTTC.

The chain recombines TRBV6-6 with TRBJ1-1, with D tentatively TRBD1 (6 bases). The CDR3 loop spans 13 amino acids. Trimming removed 10 bases from V and 1 base from J, with 13 bases in between. Per germline, CDR1 MNHNY and CDR2 SVGAGI (reference sequence). In DNA, the CDR3 is TGTGCCACCACCGGGGGGCGGAACACTGAAGCTTTCTTT. Protein: CATTGGRNTEAFF.

This sequence joins TRBV10-1 and TRBJ1-1; D may be TRBD1 (5 bases). The germline gives CDR1 WNHNN, CDR2 SYGVQD (reference sequence). CDR3 length: 15 amino acids. Trimming shortened V by 0 bases and J by 1 base, and 9 bases separated the two germline ends. The CDR3 coding sequence is TGCGCCAGCAGTGAGTCCGGGGGAGCGAACACTGAAGCTTTCTTT. Translation gives CASSESGGANTEAFF.

The rearrangement joins TRBV6-5 to TRBJ2-7, with TRBD2 as a possible D gene (6 bases). CDR3 length: 13 amino acids. The V end was cut by 7 bases, the J end by 7 bases, with 17 bases between. Germline loops: CDR1 MNHEY, CDR2 SVGAGI. CDR3: CASTRDSDGEQYF. The CDR3 DNA reads as TGTGCCAGCACCCGGGACTCCGATGGAGAGCAGTACTTC.

The chain recombines TRBV24-1 with TRBJ2-1, with 13 bases fitting TRBD2. Germline CDR1 is KGHDR and CDR2 is SFDVKD. V gave up 4 bases and J gave up 5 bases; unmatched junction bases: 4. This CDR3 region has 16 residues. The CDR3 is CATSDMTSGRHNEQFF. CDR3 in DNA: TGTGCCACCAGTGACATGACTAGCGGGAGGCACAATGAGCAGTTCTTC.

The chain employs TRBV10-1 and TRBJ2-5, with D maybe TRBD1 (5 bases). V lost 2 bases to trimming and J lost 2 bases, with 6 bases between them. Germline CDR1 reads WNHNN; CDR2 reads SYGVQD (reference sequence). CDR3 size: 13 residues. The CDR3 sequence is CASSENRQETQYF. For the CDR3, the DNA is TGCGCCAGCAGTGAGAACAGGCAAGAGACCCAGTACTTC.

The genes are TRBV28 and TRBJ1-4, with D maybe TRBD1 (6 bases). This CDR3 has 15 amino acids. CDR1 and CDR2 from the germline V gene are MDHEN and SYDVKM. The ends were cut back, 5 bases at V and 4 bases at J, with 14 bases in the middle. The CDR3 sequence: CASSPRQEVNEKLFF. CDR3 nucleotides: TGTGCCAGCAGTCCCAGACAGGAGGTTAATGAAAAACTGTTTTTT. The full variable domain, rest sourced from reference TRBV28 and TRBJ1-4, is DVKVTQSSRYLVKRTGEKVFLECVQDMDHENMFWYRQDPGLGLRLIYFSYDVKMKEKGDIPEGYSVSREKKERFSLILESASTNQTSMYLCASSPRQEVNEKLFFGSGTQLSVL.

The CDR3 spells CATSRDFSPVMDTQYF. The CDR3 nucleotides are TGTGCCACCAGCAGAGATTTCTCTCCGGTCATGGATACGCAGTATTTT. The V gene is TRBV15, the J gene TRBJ2-3; the D is unclear. V dropped 0 bases and J dropped 6 bases, with 16 bases sitting between them. The CDR3 contains 16 residues. The V gene's germline CDR1 is LNHNV and CDR2 YYDKDF (reference sequence).

The chain links TRBV5-5 to TRBJ1-2; possibly TRBD1 for D (6 bases). V lost 1 base and J 3 bases, leaving 13 bases between the germline ends. This CDR3 is built from 15 residues. The germline V gene has CDR1 SGHKS and CDR2 YYEKEE (reference sequence). The CDR3 region is CASSLSQGRDYGYTF. The CDR3 nucleotides are TGTGCCAGCAGCTTGAGCCAGGGGAGAGACTATGGCTACACCTTC.

V and J are TRBV25-1 and TRBJ2-2, with TRBD2 as a possible D gene (6 bases). Between the trimmed V and J ends, which lost 4 bases and 6 bases, there was a span of 12 bases. In germline, CDR1 is MGHDK, CDR2 SYGVNS. The CDR3 sequence is 14 residues long. This chain's CDR3 is CASSGAGSAGELFF. In DNA, the CDR3 is TGTGCCAGCAGTGGAGCGGGTTCGGCCGGGGAGCTGTTTTTT.

Here the CDR3 DNA reads TGTGCCAGCAGTCCCGGCAGGGCGGTGAGCAATCAGCCCCAGCATTTT. This codes for CASSPGRAVSNQPQHF. This rearrangement joins TRBV27 to TRBJ1-5; D may be TRBD1 (5 bases). The germline V gene encodes CDR1 MNHEY and CDR2 SMNVEV (reference sequence). V lost 5 bases, J lost 1 base, and 15 bases lay in between. The CDR3 covers 16 residues.

This chain connects TRBV19 to TRBJ2-5; 7 nucleotides match TRBD1. Germline trimming cut 5 bases from V and 4 bases from J; bases unmatched to any gene: 4. The CDR3 length is 13 residues. The germline CDR1 and CDR2 sequences are LNHDA and SQIVND (reference sequence). The CDR3 nucleotides read TGTGCCAGTAGTCCAGGGGGTGGAGAGACCCAGTACTTC. This gives the protein CASSPGGGETQYF.